Sequencing of this T cell receptor beta chain was carried out in a study of cytomegalovirus exposure and HLA in healthy donors. Study as a whole: As released early, the data held roughly 85 million unique TCRs from HLA-typed donors. The study's findings and limits: There were 150 to 200 TCR beta chains listed as cytomegalovirus-associated. Later analysis reportedly placed an Asian-associated ancestry cluster below the roughly 700-donor mean in N-insertions. Most observed TCR sequences were rare, whereas some public TCRs were detected in many donors.

There are 15 residues in the CDR3. The V end was cut by 0 bases, the J end by 1 base, with 9 bases between. Per the germline V gene, CDR1 is LGHNA and CDR2 is YSLEER. Remarks on this clone: Its antigen remains unknown.

60 Vbeta and 13 Jbeta primers were used in PCR. Clones were sequenced by immunoSEQ multiplex PCR, and TCRdb holds only the in-frame ones, with some missing. The sample comprises about 170,000 clones, around 80% of which are singletons, and less than 0.9% rests with the top ten. This receptor was identified in a female donor in good health and CMV-seronegative. Sequences were obtained from PBMCs. The rearrangement joins TRBV4-3 to TRBJ1-2; D remains ambiguous. The DNA of the CDR3 is TGCGCCAGCAGCCAAGACCACATAAATAACTATGGCTACACCTTC. Translation: CASSQDHINNYGYTF.